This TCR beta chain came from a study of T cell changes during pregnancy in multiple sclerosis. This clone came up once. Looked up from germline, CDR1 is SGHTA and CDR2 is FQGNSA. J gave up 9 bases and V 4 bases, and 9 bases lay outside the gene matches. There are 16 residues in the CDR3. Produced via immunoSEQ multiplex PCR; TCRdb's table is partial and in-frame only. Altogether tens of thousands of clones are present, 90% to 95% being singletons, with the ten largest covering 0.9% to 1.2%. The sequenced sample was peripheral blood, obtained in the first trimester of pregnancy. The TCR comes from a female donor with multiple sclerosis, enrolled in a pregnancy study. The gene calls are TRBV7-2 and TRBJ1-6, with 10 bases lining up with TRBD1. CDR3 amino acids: CASSSGTGVGGSPLHF. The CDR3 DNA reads TGTGCCAGCAGCTCCGGGACAGGGGTGGGTGGTTCACCCCTCCACTTT.